The next 30 T cell receptor beta chains were all read from a single sample in a study of cytomegalovirus exposure and HLA in healthy donors. The PCR ran on 60 Vbeta and 13 Jbeta primers. Profiling relied on immunoSEQ multiplex PCR, and the TCRdb table lists in-frame clones only, not all of them. The sample records about 120,000 clones, 75% to 90% being singletons. Source material: PBMCs. Receptors were obtained from a man aged 40-50 years in good health and CMV-seronegative.

This chain joins TRBV19 and TRBJ2-5; 8 bases are a match to TRBD2. The CDR3 sequence is 16 residues long. Trimming removed 6 bases from V and 2 bases from J; junction bases left unmatched: 11. CDR1 and CDR2 (germline): LNHDA, SQIVND (reference sequence). DNA of the CDR3: TGTGCCAGTAGCCAACTAGCGGTCGGAAGACAAGAGACCCAGTACTTC. It encodes CASSQLAVGRQETQYF.

This sequence joins TRBV7-2 and TRBJ2-1, with 11 nucleotides matching TRBD1. The V and J ends lost 4 bases and 9 bases, in that order; junction bases with no gene match: 8. Germline loops: CDR1 SGHTA, CDR2 FQGNSA. The length of the CDR3 is 15 residues. The CDR3 coding sequence is TGTGCCAGCAGCTCGGCAGGACAGGGGGCAGGTGAGCAGTTCTTC. It translates to CASSSAGQGAGEQFF.

The V and J genes are TRBV19 and TRBJ2-2; D remains unclear. Per germline, CDR1 LNHDA and CDR2 SQIVND (reference sequence). V lost 7 bases and J lost 1, with 10 bases in between. The CDR3 has 14 residues. CDR3 coding DNA: TGTGCCAGTACCCAAACGGGGAACACCGGGGAGCTGTTTTTT. This encodes CASTQTGNTGELFF.

Note on this clone: Sequence at one end of the junction differs from germline and may be a read error. The V gene is TRBV7-9, the J gene TRBJ2-7; tentatively, D is TRBD2 (6 bases). Germline V CDR1 and CDR2: SEHNR, FQNEAQ (reference sequence). This CDR3 comprises 16 residues. The CDR3 DNA reads as TGTTCCAGCAGCTTATTCCCCGGGACTCTCACCTACGAGCAGTACTTC. Encoded protein: CSSSLFPGTLTYEQYF.

About this clone itself: Other DNA sequences in the same sample also yield this CDR3. The DNA for the CDR3 is TGTGCCAGCAGTTTGGCTAGCGGGACCTACGAGCAGTACTTC. Protein product: CASSLASGTYEQYF. This chain links TRBV27 with TRBJ2-7, with 9 bases aligning to TRBD2. The CDR3 covers 14 residues. V lost 3 bases, J lost 2 bases, and 2 bases stayed unmatched. In germline, CDR1 is MNHEY, CDR2 SMNVEV (reference sequence).

This chain joins TRBV30 and TRBJ2-3; 9 nucleotides align to TRBD2. The CDR3 totals 15 residues. Germline V gives CDR1 GTSNPN, CDR2 SVGIG (reference sequence). Unmatched junction bases numbered 6, after V lost 0 bases and J lost 5 bases. The CDR3 bases are TGTGCCTGGAGTGTAATGGGACTAGCACGAGATACGCAGTATTTT. As protein: CAWSVMGLARDTQYF.

The V call is TRBV4-2, the J call TRBJ1-3; 8 bases match TRBD1. V shed 4 bases, J shed 2 bases, and the junction held 7 bases outside the gene matches. The CDR3 length is 16 residues. The germline gives CDR1 LGHNA, CDR2 YNFKEQ. The CDR3 protein is CASSPETGDPGNTIYF. The CDR3 DNA follows: TGTGCCAGCAGCCCAGAGACAGGGGATCCTGGAAACACCATATATTTT.

The genes are TRBV6-5 and TRBJ2-7, with D possibly TRBD2 on 7 matching bases. Germline-derived CDR1 and CDR2 are MNHEY and SVGAGI. V was clipped by 7 bases and J by 3 bases, with 16 bases between them. The length of the CDR3 is 14 residues. The CDR3 DNA sequence: TGTGCCAGCACCAAGGGGGGGCGCATCTACGAGCAGTACTTC. This translates into CASTKGGRIYEQYF.

In this sample, this clone turned up once. The chain carries TRBV5-1 and TRBJ2-7, with TRBD1 matching over 12 bases. The CDR3 has 15 amino acids. V trimming: 3 bases; J trimming: 4 bases; junction bases outside the gene matches: 5. The germline V gene has CDR1 SGHRS and CDR2 YFSETQ. Written as DNA, the CDR3 is TGCGCCAGCAGCTGGGGACAGGGGGCAACTTACGAGCAGTACTTC. Translating it yields CASSWGQGATYEQYF.

This sequence joins TRBV10-2 and TRBJ2-1, with D perhaps matching TRBD1 (5 bases). Per the germline V gene, CDR1 is WSHSY and CDR2 is SAAADI. CDR3 length equals 15 residues. Trimming left V 8 bases short and J 8 bases short, with 22 bases between. CDR3 bases: TGCGCCAGCTGTAGCCACAGGTACCCGCCGGATGAGCAGTTCTTC. It yields the protein CASCSHRYPPDEQFF.

The chain couples TRBV6-7 to TRBJ2-7; a weak D match, TRBD1 (6 bases). TRBV6-7 is an ORF for which the function is uncertain. The CDR3 has 15 amino acids. Trimming left V 5 bases short and J 2 bases short, with 16 bases between. The CDR3 region has the DNA TGTGCCAGCAGTACTCCAGGGGTAGGGACCTACGAGCAGTACTTC. Translated: CASSTPGVGTYEQYF.

V usage is TRBV29-1 and J usage is TRBJ1-1, with 8 bases that match TRBD1. The CDR3 runs 12 residues. CDR1 is SQVTM, CDR2 ANQGSEA, per germline. V lost 7 bases and J lost 3; bases outside the gene matches: 4. CDR3 DNA sequence: TGCAGCGGAGAGACAGGGGACACTGAAGCTTTCTTT. Its translation: CSGETGDTEAFF.

The gene calls are TRBV6-5 and TRBJ1-2; D is ambiguous. Trimming removed 0 bases from V and 7 bases from J, with 12 bases in between. The CDR3 runs to 14 residues. Germline V lookup: CDR1 MNHEY, CDR2 SVGAGI. The CDR3 region has the DNA TGTGCCAGCAGTTACTCGGAGGAATCGGCTGGCTACACCTTC. It codes for CASSYSEESAGYTF.

The V and J genes are TRBV6-5 and TRBJ2-1, with TRBD2 matching 9 bases. V shed 3 bases and J 10 bases; nucleotides not matched to a gene: 13. Germline V gene data show CDR1 as MNHEY and CDR2 as SVGAGI. CDR3 length equals 16 residues. For the CDR3, the DNA is TGTGCCAGCAGTTATACGGGACTAGCTTACCAGAACGAGCAGTTCTTC. Residues: CASSYTGLAYQNEQFF.

This chain uses TRBV6-5 with TRBJ2-7, with 11 bases matching TRBD2. This CDR3 has 14 amino acids. The V gene end was trimmed by 5 bases and the J gene end by 2 bases; junction bases not matched to a gene: 2. CDR1 and CDR2 (germline): MNHEY, SVGAGI. The DNA of the CDR3 is TGTGCCAGCAGTCGACTAGCGGGGACCTACGAGCAGTACTTC. It encodes CASSRLAGTYEQYF.

This sequence joins TRBV10-1 and TRBJ2-7; tentatively, D is TRBD2 (6 bases). The CDR3 has 14 residues. The germline gives CDR1 WNHNN, CDR2 SYGVQD (reference sequence). V lost 2 bases to trimming and J lost 6 bases, with 14 bases between them. CDR3 protein: CASSEVEGRGEQYF. For the CDR3, the DNA is TGCGCCAGCAGTGAGGTCGAGGGGCGGGGCGAGCAGTACTTC.

The chain has TRBV11-2 and TRBJ2-5, with D perhaps matching TRBD2 (7 bases). V was cut by 5 bases and J by 3 bases, with 13 bases left in between. Looked up from germline, CDR1 is SGHAT and CDR2 is FQNNGV. The CDR3 extends over 14 amino acids. This CDR3 is CASSVGGEEETQYF. DNA of the CDR3: TGTGCCAGCAGCGTAGGGGGGGAAGAAGAGACCCAGTACTTC.

V and J are TRBV30 and TRBJ2-7; D is uncertain. Trimming shortened V by 1 base and J by 9 bases, and 16 bases separated the two germline ends. The CDR3 is made up of 13 amino acids. Germline CDR1 reads GTSNPN; CDR2 reads SVGIG (reference sequence). The CDR3 region is CAWSALLNPGQYF. The CDR3 DNA reads as TGTGCCTGGAGTGCCCTTCTCAACCCGGGGCAGTACTTC.

The chain joins TRBV5-1 to TRBJ2-1; the match to TRBD1 covers 11 bases. Per germline, CDR1 SGHRS and CDR2 YFSETQ. The junction had 2 bases not matched to a gene; V was cut back by 0 bases and J by 6 bases. This CDR3 is built from 15 residues. CDR3 amino acids: CASSLGGQGGNEQFF. The CDR3 nucleotides read TGCGCCAGCAGCTTGGGGGGACAGGGGGGCAATGAGCAGTTCTTC.

The chain is built from TRBV15 and TRBJ2-5, with 7 bases lining up with TRBD1. J was trimmed by 5 bases and V by 8 bases; bases with no gene match: 5. The CDR3 runs to 12 residues. Looked up from germline, CDR1 is LNHNV and CDR2 is YYDKDF (reference sequence). In DNA form, the CDR3 reads TGTGCCACCCAGGGGGTGGGTGAGACCCAGTACTTC. It specifies CATQGVGETQYF.

The chain has TRBV28 and TRBJ2-1, with 13 nucleotides matching TRBD2. Germline V gene lookup returns CDR1 MDHEN and CDR2 SYDVKM. The CDR3 is 16 residues long. J gave up 6 bases and V 6 bases, and 8 bases lay outside the gene matches. The CDR3 DNA reads as TGTGCCAGCAGCCAACTAGCGGGAGGGCCTAGCAATGAGCAGTTCTTC. Translation: CASSQLAGGPSNEQFF.

The CDR3, as DNA: TGTGCCAGCAGTTACCAGGGTTTATCTGGGGCCAACGTCCTGACTTTC. Translation: CASSYQGLSGANVLTF. The chain recombines TRBV6-5 with TRBJ2-6; D might be TRBD1 (5 bases). Trimming removed 2 bases from V and 1 base from J, with 9 bases in between. CDR3 size: 16 residues. In germline, CDR1 is MNHEY, CDR2 SVGAGI.

The J gene is TRBJ2-2, the V gene TRBV29-1; TRBD2 agrees at 8 bases. Germline assignment: CDR1 SQVTM and CDR2 ANQGSEA. Losses at the gene ends were 4 bases for V and 6 bases for J; bases not matched to a gene: 7. The CDR3 is 14 residues long. Here the CDR3 reads CSVVRAGAAGELFF. CDR3 DNA sequence: TGCAGCGTTGTGCGAGCGGGGGCGGCCGGGGAGCTGTTTTTT.

There are a few counts of this clone. The chain employs TRBV6-1 and TRBJ1-5, with unresolved D. Trimming took 6 bases from V and 5 from J, leaving 14 bases between them. The CDR3 sequence is 14 residues long. Germline loops: CDR1 MNHNS, CDR2 SASEGT. CDR3 sequence: CASSHTDGDQPQHF. The CDR3, as DNA: TGTGCCAGCAGCCACACGGACGGGGATCAGCCCCAGCATTTT.

This chain uses TRBV6-6 with TRBJ2-1, with 8 bases lining up with TRBD1. The V gene end was trimmed by 5 bases and the J gene end by 8 bases; junction bases not matched to a gene: 5. The CDR3 contains 13 residues. CDR1 MNHNY and CDR2 SVGAGI come from the germline V gene (reference sequence). For the CDR3, the DNA is TGTGCCAGCAGTCTACAGGGGGGCGATGAGCAGTTCTTC. Its translation is CASSLQGGDEQFF.

The chain recombines TRBV5-5 with TRBJ1-4, with a tentative D call TRBD1 (6 bases). This CDR3 region has 14 residues. Germline CDR1 SGHKS, CDR2 YYEKEE (reference sequence). V was clipped by 0 bases and J by 6 bases, with 9 bases between them. The CDR3 loop reads CASSLDREYEKLFF. CDR3 nucleotide sequence: TGTGCCAGCAGCTTGGACAGGGAGTATGAAAAACTGTTTTTT. Full variable domain (rest looked up from reference TRBV5-5 and TRBJ1-4): DAGVTQSPTHLIKTRGQQVTLRCSPISGHKSVSWYQQVLGQGPQFIFQYYEKEERGRGNFPDRFSARQFPNYSSELNVNALLLGDSALYLCASSLDREYEKLFFGSGTQLSVL.

This chain joins TRBV27 and TRBJ2-1, with D unclear. The CDR3 is 15 amino acids. The germline V and J ends were trimmed by 1 base and 8 bases, with 15 bases remaining between them. Germline V gives CDR1 MNHEY, CDR2 SMNVEV (reference sequence). CDR3 residues: CASSLFAESPHEQFF. The DNA for the CDR3 is TGTGCCAGCAGTTTATTTGCCGAGTCCCCCCATGAGCAGTTCTTC.

V and J are TRBV5-1 and TRBJ1-4; 8 nucleotides agree with TRBD1. Germline CDR1 is SGHRS and CDR2 is YFSETQ. Trimming removed 4 bases from V and 0 bases from J; junction bases left unmatched: 5. The CDR3 is made up of 16 amino acids. This CDR3 is CASSAGTGTTNEKLFF. CDR3 bases: TGCGCCAGCAGCGCCGGGACAGGAACAACTAATGAAAAACTGTTTTTT.

This clone has just one count. This rearrangement joins TRBV19 to TRBJ2-1; D possibly corresponds to TRBD2 (5 bases). This CDR3 spans 14 amino acids. Germline CDR1 LNHDA, CDR2 SQIVND (reference sequence). Trimming removed 7 bases from V and 4 bases from J, with 14 bases in between. CDR3 in amino acids: CASKVRAPYNEQFF. The CDR3 DNA reads as TGTGCCAGTAAAGTGAGGGCTCCTTACAATGAGCAGTTCTTC.

This chain joins TRBV10-1 and TRBJ1-1, with D uncertain. This CDR3 spans 13 amino acids. Trimming removed 2 bases at V and 3 bases at J, with 7 bases between. CDR1 is WNHNN, CDR2 SYGVQD, per germline (reference sequence). The CDR3 sequence is CASSEQVDTEAFF. The CDR3 bases are TGCGCCAGCAGTGAGCAGGTGGACACTGAAGCTTTCTTT.